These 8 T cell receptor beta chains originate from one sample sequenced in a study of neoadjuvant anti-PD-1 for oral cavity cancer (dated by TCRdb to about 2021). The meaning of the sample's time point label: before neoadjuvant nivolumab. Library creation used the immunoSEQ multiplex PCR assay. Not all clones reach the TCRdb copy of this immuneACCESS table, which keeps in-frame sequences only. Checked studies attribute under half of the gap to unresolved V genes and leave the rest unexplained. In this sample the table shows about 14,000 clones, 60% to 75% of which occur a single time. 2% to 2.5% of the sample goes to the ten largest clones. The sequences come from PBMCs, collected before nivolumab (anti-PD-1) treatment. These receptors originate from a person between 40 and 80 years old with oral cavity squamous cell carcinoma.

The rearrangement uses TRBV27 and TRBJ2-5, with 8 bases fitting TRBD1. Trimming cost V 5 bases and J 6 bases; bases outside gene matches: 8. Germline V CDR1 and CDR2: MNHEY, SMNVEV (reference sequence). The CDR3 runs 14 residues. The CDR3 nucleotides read TGTGCCAGCAGTCCGGGGACAGGATTAAAGACCCAGTACTTC. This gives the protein CASSPGTGLKTQYF.

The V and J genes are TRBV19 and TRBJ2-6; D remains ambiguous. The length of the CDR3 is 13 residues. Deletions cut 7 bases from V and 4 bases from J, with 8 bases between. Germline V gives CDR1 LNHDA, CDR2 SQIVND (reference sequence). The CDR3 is CASNERGANVLTF. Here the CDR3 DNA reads TGTGCCAGTAACGAAAGAGGGGCCAACGTCCTGACTTTC.

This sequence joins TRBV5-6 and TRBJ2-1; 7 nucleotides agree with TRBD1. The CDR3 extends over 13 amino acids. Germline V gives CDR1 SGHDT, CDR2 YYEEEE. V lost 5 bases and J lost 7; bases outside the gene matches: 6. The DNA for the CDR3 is TGTGCCAGCAGGTCCCTACAGGGGAATGAGCAGTTCTTC. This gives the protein CASRSLQGNEQFF.

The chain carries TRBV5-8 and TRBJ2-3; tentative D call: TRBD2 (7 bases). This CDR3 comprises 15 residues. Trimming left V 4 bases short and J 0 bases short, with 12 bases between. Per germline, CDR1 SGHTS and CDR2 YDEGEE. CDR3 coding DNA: TGTGCCAGCAGCCGAAGGGGGGGCAGCACAGATACGCAGTATTTT. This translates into CASSRRGGSTDTQYF. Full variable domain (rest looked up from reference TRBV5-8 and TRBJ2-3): EAGVTQSPTHLIKTRGQQATLRCSPISGHTSVYWYQQALGLGLQFLLWYDEGEERNRGNFPPRFSGRQFPNYSSELNVNALELEDSALYLCASSRRGGSTDTQYFGPGTRLTVL.

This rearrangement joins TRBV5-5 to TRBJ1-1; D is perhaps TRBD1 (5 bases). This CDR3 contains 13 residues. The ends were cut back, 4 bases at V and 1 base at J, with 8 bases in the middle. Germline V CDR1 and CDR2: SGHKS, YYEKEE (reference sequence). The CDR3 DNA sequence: TGTGCCAGCAGCGGAAGGGGGAACACTGAAGCTTTCTTT. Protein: CASSGRGNTEAFF.

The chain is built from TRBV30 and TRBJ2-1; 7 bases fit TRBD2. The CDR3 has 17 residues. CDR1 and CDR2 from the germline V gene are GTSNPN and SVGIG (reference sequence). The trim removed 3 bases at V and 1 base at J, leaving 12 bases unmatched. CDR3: CAWSGAGAVGSYNEQFF. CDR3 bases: TGTGCCTGGAGCGGGGCGGGAGCGGTAGGGTCCTACAATGAGCAGTTCTTC.

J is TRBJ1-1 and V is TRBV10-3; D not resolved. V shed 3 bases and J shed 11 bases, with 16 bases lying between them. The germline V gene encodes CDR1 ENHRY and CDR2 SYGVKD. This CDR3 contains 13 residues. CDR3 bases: TGTGCCATCAGTGATCTCGGGGAAGGTGATGCTTTCTTT. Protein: CAISDLGEGDAFF.

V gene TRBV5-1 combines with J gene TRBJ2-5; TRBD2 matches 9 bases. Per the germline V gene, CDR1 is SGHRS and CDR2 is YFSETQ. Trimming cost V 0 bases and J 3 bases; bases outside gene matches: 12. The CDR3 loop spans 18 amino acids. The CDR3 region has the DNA TGCGCCAGCAGCTTGGCCGGGCTAGCGGGACAGTTAAAAGAGACCCAGTACTTC. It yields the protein CASSLAGLAGQLKETQYF.